The source of this TCR beta chain is a study of blood T cells in healthy people across ages. This clonotype was counted a few times. Germline V gene data show CDR1 as SGHNT and CDR2 as YYREEE (reference sequence). V was pared by 10 bases and J by 4 bases, with 12 bases between. The CDR3 spans 11 residues. The authors ran a second PCR of about 7 to 12 cycles using a sample-barcoded 5' primer and a J-beta primer mix. TCRdb analysed the 5' RACE reads with MiXCR anew, one entry per CDR3 protein. Of over 750,000 distinct CDR3 sequences listed, 20% to 30% are singletons. These data were also reused for a study on T cells of mothers and their children.

The sequence came from a boy aged 5 to 17 in good health. The specimen sequenced was blood. The chain uses TRBV5-4 and TRBJ2-7; D possibly corresponds to TRBD1 (6 bases). CDR3 bases: TGTGCCGCACAGGGCGAATACGAGCAGTACTTC. Translated: CAAQGEYEQYF. Together with reference TRBV5-4 and TRBJ2-7, the CDR3 gives the full variable domain: ETGVTQSPTHLIKTRGQQVTLRCSSQSGHNTVSWYQQALGQGPQFIFQYYREEENGRGNFPPRFSGLQFPNYSSELNVNALELDDSALYLCAAQGEYEQYFGPGTRLTVT.